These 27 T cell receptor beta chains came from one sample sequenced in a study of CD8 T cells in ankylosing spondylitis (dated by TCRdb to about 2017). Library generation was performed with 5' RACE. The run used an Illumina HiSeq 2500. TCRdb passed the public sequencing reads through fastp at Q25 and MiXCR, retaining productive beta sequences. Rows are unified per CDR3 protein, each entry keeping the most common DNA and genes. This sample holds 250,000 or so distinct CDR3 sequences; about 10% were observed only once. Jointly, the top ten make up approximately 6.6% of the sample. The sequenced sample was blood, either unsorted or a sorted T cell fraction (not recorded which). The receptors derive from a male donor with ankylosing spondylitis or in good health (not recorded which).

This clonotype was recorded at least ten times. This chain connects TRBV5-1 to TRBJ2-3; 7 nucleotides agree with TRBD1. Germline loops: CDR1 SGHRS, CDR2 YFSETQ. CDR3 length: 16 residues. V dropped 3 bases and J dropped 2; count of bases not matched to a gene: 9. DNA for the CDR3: TGCGCCAGCAGCTGGTGGACAGGAGACTTCACAGATACGCAGTATTTT. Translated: CASSWWTGDFTDTQYF.

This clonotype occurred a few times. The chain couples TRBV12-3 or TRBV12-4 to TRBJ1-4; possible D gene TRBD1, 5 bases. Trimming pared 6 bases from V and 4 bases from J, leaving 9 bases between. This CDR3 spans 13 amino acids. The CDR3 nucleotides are TGTGCCAGCAGAGACAGTTTTAATGAAAAACTGTTTTTT. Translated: CASRDSFNEKLFF.

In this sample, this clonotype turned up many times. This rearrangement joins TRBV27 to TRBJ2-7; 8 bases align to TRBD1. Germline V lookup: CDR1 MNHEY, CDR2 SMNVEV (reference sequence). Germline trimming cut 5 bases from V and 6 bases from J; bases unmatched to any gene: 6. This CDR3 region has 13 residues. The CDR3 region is CASSRDRSGEQYF. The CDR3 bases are TGTGCCAGCAGTAGGGACAGGTCAGGCGAGCAGTACTTC.

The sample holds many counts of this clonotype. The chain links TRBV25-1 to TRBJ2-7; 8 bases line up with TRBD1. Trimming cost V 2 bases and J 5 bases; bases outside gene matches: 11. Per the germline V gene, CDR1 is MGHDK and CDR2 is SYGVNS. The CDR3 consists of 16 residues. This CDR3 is CASSERSRDRLDEQYF. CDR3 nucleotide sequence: TGTGCCAGCAGTGAAAGGAGCCGGGACAGGCTAGACGAGCAGTACTTC.

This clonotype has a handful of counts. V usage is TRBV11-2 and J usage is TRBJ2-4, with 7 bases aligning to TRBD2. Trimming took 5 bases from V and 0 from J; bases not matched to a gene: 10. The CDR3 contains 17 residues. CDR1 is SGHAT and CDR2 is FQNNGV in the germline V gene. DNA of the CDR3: TGTGCCAGCAGCCGAATTAGGTGGGGGGGAGCCAAAAACATTCAGTACTTC. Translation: CASSRIRWGGAKNIQYF.

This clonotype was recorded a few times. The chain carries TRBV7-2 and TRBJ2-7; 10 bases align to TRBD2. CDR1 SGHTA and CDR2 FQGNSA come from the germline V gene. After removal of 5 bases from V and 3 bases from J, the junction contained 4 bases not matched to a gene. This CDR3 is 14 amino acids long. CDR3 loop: CASSELAGHYEQYF. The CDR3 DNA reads TGTGCCAGCAGCGAACTAGCGGGGCACTACGAGCAGTACTTC.

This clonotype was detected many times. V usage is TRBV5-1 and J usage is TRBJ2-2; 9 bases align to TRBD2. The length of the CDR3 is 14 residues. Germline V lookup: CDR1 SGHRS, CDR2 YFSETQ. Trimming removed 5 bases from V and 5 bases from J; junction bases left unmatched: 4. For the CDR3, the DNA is TGCGCCAGCAGACCTAGCGGGATGACCGGGGAGCTGTTTTTT. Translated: CASRPSGMTGELFF.

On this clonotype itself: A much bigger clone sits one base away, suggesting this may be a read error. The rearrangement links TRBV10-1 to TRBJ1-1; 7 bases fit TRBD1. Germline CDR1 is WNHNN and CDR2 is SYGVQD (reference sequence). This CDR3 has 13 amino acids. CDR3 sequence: CTSRAGGETEAFF. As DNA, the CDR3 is TGCACCAGCAGAGCAGGGGGGGAGACTGAAGCTTTCTTT.

This CDR3 reads CASAGAYQETQYF. The CDR3 DNA is TGTGCCAGCGCCGGAGCCTACCAAGAGACCCAGTACTTC. The chain has TRBV12-3 or TRBV12-4 and TRBJ2-5, with D unresolved. CDR3 size: 13 residues. V lost 8 bases and J 0 bases, leaving 10 bases between the germline ends.

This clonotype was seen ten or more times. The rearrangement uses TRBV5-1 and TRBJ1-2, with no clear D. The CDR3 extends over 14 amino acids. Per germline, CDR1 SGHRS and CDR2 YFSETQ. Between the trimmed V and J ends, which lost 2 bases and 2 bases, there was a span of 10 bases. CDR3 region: CASSLGVGNYGYTF. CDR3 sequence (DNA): TGCGCCAGCAGCTTAGGAGTCGGGAACTATGGCTACACCTTC.

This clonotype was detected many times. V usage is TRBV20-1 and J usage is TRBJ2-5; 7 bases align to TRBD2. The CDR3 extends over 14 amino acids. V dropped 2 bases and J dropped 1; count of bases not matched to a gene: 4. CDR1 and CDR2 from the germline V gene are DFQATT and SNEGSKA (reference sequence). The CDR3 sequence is CSARSGEGQETQYF. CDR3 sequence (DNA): TGCAGTGCTAGAAGTGGGGAGGGCCAAGAGACCCAGTACTTC.

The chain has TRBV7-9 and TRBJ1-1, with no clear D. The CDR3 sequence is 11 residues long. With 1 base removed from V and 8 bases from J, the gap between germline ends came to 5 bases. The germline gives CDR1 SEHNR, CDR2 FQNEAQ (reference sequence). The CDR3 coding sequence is TGTGCCAGCAGCTTAGGAATCGAAGCTTTCTTT. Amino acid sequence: CASSLGIEAFF.

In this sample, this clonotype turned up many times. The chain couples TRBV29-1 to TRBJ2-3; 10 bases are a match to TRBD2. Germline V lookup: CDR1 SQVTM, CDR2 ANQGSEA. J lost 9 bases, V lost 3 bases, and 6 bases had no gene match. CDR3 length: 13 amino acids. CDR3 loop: CSVEASGSGTQYF. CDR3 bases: TGCAGCGTTGAGGCTAGCGGGAGTGGAACGCAGTATTTT.

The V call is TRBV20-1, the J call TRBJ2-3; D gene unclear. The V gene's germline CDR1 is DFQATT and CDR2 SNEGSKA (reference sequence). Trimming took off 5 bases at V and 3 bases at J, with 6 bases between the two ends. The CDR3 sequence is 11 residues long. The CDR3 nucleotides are TGCAGTGCTGACCGGACAGATACGCAGTATTTT. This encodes CSADRTDTQYF.

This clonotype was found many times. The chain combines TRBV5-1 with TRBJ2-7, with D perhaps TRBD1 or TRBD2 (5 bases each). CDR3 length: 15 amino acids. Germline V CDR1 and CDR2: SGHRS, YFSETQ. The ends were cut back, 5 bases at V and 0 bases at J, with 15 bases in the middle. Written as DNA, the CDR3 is TGCGCCAGCAGATGGGGCGAGGGATTCTCCTACGAGCAGTACTTC. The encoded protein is CASRWGEGFSYEQYF.

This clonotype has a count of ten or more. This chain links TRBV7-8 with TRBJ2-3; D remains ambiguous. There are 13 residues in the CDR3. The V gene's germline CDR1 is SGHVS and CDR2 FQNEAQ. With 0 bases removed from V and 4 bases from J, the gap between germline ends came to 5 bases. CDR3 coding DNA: TGTGCCAGCAGCTTAGCTCCTTCAGATACGCAGTATTTT. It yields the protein CASSLAPSDTQYF.

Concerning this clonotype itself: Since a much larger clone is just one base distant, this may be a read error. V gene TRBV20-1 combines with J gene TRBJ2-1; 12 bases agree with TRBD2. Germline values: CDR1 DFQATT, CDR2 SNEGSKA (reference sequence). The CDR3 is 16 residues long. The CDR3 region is CCASAQTSGRFIEQFF. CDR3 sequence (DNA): TGCTGTGCTAGTGCTCAGACTAGCGGGAGATTTATTGAGCAGTTCTTC.

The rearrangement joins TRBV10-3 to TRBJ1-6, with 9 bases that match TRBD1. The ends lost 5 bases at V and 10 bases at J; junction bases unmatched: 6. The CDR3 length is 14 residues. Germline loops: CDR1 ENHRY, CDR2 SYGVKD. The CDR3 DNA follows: TGTGCCATCAGTCGGGACAGGGTGAGCTCACCCCTCCACTTT. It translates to CAISRDRVSSPLHF.

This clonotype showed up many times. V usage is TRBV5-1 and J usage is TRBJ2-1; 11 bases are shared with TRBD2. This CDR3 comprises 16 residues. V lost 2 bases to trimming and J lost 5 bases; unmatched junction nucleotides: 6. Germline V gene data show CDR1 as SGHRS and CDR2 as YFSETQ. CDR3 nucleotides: TGCGCCAGCAGCTTCCGGCTAGCGGGGGGAAACAATGAGCAGTTCTTC. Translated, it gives CASSFRLAGGNNEQFF.

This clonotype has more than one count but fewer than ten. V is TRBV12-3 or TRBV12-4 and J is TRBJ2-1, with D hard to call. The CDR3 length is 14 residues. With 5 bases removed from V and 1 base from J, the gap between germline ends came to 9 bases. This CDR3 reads CASSAQRSYNEQFF. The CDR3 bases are TGTGCCAGCAGTGCCCAGAGGTCCTACAATGAGCAGTTCTTC.

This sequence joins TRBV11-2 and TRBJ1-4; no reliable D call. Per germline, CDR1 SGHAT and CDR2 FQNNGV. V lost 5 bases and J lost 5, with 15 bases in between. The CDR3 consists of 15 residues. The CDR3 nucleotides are TGTGCCAGCAGCACCCTTGCCCCGGGGAATGAAAAACTGTTTTTT. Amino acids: CASSTLAPGNEKLFF.

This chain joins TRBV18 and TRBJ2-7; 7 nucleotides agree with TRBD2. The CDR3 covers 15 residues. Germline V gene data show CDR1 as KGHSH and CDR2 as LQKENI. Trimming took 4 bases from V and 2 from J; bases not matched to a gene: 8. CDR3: CASSRAGDRAYEQYF. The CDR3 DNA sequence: TGTGCCAGCTCACGGGCGGGGGACCGCGCCTACGAGCAGTACTTC.

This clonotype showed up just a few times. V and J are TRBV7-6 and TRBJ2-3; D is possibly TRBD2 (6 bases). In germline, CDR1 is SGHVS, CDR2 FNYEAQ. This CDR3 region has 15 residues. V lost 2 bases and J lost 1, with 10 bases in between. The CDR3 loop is CASSLPGDGTDTQYF. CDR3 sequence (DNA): TGTGCCAGCAGCTTACCGGGGGACGGCACAGATACGCAGTATTTT.

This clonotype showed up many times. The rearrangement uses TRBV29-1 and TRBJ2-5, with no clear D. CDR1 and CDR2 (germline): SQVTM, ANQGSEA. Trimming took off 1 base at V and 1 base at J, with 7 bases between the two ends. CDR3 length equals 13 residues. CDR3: CSVEGGFQETQYF. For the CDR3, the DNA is TGCAGCGTTGAAGGAGGATTCCAAGAGACCCAGTACTTC.

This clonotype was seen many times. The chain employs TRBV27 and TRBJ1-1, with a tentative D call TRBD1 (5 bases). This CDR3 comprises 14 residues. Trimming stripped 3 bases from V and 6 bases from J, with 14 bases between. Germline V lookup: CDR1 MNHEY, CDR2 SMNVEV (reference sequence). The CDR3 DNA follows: TGTGCCAGCAGTTTGGCTGGGGGTAGCCCTGAAGCTTTCTTT. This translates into CASSLAGGSPEAFF.

CDR3 protein: CASSRFKRGGPKADTQYF. The CDR3 region has the DNA TGTGCCAGCAGCCGGTTTAAGCGGGGGGGCCCGAAGGCAGATACGCAGTATTTT. This rearrangement joins TRBV5-6 to TRBJ2-3; 10 nucleotides align to TRBD2. The CDR3 has 18 amino acids. Germline V lookup: CDR1 SGHDT, CDR2 YYEEEE. V dropped 4 bases and J dropped 4; count of bases not matched to a gene: 15.

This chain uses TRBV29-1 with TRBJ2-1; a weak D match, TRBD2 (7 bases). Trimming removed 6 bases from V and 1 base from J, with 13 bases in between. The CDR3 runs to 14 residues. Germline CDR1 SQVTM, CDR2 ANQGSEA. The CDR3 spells CSVSRGTSYNEQFF. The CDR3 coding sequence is TGCAGCGTATCGCGGGGGACATCCTACAATGAGCAGTTCTTC.